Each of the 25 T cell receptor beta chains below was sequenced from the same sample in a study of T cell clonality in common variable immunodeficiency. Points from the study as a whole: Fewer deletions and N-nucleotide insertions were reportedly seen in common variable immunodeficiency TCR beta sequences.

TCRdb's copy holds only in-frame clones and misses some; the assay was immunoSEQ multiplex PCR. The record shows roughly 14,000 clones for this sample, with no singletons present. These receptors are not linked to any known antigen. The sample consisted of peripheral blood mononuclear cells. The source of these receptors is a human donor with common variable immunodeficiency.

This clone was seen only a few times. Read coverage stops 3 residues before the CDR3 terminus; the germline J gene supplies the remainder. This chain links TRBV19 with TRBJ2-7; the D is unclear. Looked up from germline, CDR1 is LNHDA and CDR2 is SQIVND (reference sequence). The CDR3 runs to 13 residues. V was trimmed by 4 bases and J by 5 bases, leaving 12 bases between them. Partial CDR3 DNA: TGTGCCAGTAGTAGCGACAAGTACGACGAG. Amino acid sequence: CASSSDKYDE. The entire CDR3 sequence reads CASSSDKYDEQYF.

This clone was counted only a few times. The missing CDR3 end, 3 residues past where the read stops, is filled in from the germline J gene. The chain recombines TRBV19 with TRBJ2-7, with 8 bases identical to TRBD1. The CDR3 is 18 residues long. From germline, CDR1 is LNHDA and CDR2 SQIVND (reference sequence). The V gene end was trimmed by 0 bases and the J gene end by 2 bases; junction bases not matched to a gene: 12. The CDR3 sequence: CASSIDISMGTGAYEQYF. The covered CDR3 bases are TGTGCCAGTAGTATAGATATATCTATGGGGACAGGAGCCTACGAG.

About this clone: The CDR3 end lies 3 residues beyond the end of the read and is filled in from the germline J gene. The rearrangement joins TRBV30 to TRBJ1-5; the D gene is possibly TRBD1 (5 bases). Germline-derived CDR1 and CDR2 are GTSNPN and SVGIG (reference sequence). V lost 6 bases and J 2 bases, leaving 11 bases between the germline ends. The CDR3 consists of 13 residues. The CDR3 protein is CACTGDGNQPQHF. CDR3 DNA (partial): TGTGCCTGCACGGGGGATGGCAATCAGCCC.

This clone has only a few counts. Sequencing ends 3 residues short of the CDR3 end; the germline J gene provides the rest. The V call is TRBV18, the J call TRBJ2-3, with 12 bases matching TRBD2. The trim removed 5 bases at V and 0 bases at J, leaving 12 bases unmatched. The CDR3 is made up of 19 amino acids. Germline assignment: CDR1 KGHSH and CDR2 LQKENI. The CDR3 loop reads CASSTMAASGGASTDTQYF. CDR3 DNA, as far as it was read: TGTGCCAGCTCAACCATGGCGGCTAGCGGGGGGGCTAGCACAGATACG.

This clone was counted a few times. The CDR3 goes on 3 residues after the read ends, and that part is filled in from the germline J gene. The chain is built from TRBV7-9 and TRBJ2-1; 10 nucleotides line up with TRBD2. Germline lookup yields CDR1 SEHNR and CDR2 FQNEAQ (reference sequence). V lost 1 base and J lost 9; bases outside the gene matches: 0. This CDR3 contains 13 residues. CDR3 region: CASSLVAGGEQFF. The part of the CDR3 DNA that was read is TGTGCCAGCAGCTTAGTAGCGGGGGGTGAG.

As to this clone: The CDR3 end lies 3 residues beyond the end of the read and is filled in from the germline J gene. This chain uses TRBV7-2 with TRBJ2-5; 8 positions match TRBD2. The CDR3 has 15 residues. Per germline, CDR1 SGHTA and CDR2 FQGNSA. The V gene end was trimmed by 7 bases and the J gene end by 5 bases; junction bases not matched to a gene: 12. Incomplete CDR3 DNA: TGTGCCAGCACCCCTCAGCGGGGGAGGAGGGAGACC. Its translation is CASTPQRGRRET. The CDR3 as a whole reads CASTPQRGRRETQYF.

The sequenced part of the CDR3 DNA is TGTGCCAGCAGCTTGGGGGGACAGGGAGTAGTAGGC. This translates into CASSLGGQGVVG. In full, the CDR3 reads CASSLGGQGVVGYTF. This chain uses TRBV7-2 with TRBJ1-2; 9 nucleotides line up with TRBD1. The observed sequence ends 3 residues before the CDR3 terminus, with the missing tail filled in from the germline J gene. This CDR3 region has 15 residues. Germline V CDR1 and CDR2: SGHTA, FQGNSA.

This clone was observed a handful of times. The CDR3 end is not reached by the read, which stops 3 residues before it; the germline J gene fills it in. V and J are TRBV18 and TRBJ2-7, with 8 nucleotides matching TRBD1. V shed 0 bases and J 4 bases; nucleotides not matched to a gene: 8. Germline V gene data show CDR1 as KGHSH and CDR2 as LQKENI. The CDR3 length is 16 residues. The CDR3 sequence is CASSPPVQGARYEQYF. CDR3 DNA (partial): TGTGCCAGCTCACCACCGGTTCAGGGGGCGCGGTACGAG.

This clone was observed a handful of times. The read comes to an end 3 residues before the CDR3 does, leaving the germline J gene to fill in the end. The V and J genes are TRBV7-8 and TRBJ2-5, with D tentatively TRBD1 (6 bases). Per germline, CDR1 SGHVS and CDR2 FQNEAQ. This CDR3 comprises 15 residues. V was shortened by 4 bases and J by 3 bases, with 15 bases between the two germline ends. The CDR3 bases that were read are TGTGCCAGCAGCTGGACCGGACAGTCAAAAGAGACC. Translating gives CASSWTGQSKET. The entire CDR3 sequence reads CASSWTGQSKETQYF.

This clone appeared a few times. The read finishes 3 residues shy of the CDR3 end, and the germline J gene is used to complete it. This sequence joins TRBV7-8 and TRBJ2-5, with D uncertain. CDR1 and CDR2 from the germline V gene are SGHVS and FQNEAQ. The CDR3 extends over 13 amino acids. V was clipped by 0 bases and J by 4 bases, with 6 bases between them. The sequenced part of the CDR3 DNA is TGTGCCAGCAGCTTAGCTAGTGGAGAGACC. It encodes CASSLASGET. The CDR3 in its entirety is CASSLASGETQYF.

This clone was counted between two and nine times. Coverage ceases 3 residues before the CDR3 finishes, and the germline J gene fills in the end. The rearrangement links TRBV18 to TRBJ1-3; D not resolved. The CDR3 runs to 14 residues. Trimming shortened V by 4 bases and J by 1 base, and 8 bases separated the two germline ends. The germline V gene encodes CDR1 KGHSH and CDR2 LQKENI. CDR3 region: CASSLADSGNTIYF. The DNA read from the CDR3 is TGTGCCAGCTCACTGGCAGATTCTGGAAACACC.

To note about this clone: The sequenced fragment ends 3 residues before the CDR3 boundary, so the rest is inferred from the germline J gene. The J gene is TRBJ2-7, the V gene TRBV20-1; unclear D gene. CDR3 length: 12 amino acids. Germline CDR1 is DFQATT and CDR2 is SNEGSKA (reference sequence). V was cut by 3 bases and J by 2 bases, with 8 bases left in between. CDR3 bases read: TGCAGTGCTAGGAAACCGGCCTACGAG. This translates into CSARKPAYE. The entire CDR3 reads CSARKPAYEQYF.

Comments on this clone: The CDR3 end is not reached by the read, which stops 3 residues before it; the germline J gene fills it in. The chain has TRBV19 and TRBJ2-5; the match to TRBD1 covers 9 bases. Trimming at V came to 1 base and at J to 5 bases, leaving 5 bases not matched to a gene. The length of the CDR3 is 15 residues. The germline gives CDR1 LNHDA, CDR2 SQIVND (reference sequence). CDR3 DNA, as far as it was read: TGTGCCAGTAGTATAGCGGGACAGGGTGGGGAGACC. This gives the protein CASSIAGQGGET. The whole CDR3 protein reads CASSIAGQGGETQYF. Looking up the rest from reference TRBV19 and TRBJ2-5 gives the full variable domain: DGGITQSPKYLFRKEGQNVTLSCEQNLNHDAMYWYRQDPGQGLRLIYYSQIVNDFQKGDIAEGYSVSREKKESFPLTVTSAQKNPTAFYLCASSIAGQGGETQYFGPGTRLLVL.

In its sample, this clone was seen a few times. The CDR3 region is CASSRDSSGNTIYF. The CDR3 DNA, read in part, is TGTGCCAGCAGCCGGGACAGCTCTGGAAACACC. The chain combines TRBV11-2 with TRBJ1-3; 7 bases agree with TRBD1. The missing CDR3 end, 3 residues past where the read stops, is filled in from the germline J gene. The CDR3 contains 14 residues. Germline CDR1 is SGHAT and CDR2 is FQNNGV. V lost 5 bases to trimming and J lost 0 bases; unmatched junction nucleotides: 1.

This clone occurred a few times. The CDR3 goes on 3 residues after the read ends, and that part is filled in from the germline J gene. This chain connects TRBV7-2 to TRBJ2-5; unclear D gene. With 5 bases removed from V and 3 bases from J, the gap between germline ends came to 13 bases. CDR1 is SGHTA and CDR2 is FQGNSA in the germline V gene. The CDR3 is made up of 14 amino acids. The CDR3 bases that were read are TGTGCCAGCAGCCAAGCCTCGGTCAAAGAGACC. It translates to CASSQASVKET. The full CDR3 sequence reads CASSQASVKETQYF.

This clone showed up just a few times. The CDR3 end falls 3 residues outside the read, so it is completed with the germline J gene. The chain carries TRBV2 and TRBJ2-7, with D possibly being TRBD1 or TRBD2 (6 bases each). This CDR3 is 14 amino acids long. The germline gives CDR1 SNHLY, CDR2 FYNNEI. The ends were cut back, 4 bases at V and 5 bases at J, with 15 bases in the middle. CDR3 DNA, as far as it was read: TGTGCCAGCAGTGTCCAGGGGAGGTTCAACGAG. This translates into CASSVQGRFNE. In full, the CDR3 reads CASSVQGRFNEQYF.

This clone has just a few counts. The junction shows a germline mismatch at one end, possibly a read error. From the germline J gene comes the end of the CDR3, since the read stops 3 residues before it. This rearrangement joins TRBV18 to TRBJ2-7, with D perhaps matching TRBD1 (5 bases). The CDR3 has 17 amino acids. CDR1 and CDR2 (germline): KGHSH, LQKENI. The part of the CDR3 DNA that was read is TGTGCCAGGTCACCCGGCAAATTCACAGGAGTAGCCTACGAG. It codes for CARSPGKFTGVAYE. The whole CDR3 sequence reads CARSPGKFTGVAYEQYF. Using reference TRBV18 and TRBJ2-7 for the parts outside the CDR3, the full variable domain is NAGVMQNPRHLVRRRGQEARLRCSPMKGHSHVYWYRQLPEEGLKFMVYLQKENIIDESGMPKERFSAEFPKEGPSILRIQQVVRGDSAAYFCARSPGKFTGVAYEQYFGPGTRLTVT.

The CDR3 bases that were read are TGTGCCAGCTCACCACTCCAGGGCAGCCGTAATGAAAAA. Amino acids: CASSPLQGSRNEK. The full CDR3 is CASSPLQGSRNEKLFF. This chain joins TRBV18 and TRBJ1-4, with a weak D call TRBD1 (5 bases). The sequenced fragment ends 3 residues before the CDR3 boundary, so the rest is inferred from the germline J gene. Trimming stripped 1 base from V and 4 bases from J, with 13 bases between. CDR1 KGHSH and CDR2 LQKENI come from the germline V gene. The CDR3 contains 16 residues.

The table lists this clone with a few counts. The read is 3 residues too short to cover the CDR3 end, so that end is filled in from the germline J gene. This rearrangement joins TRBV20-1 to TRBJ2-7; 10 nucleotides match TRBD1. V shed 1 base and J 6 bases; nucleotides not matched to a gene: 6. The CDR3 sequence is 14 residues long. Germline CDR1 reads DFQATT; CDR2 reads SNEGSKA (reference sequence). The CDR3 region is CSARGQDRGSEQYF. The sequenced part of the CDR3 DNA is TGCAGTGCTAGAGGCCAGGACAGGGGGAGCGAG.

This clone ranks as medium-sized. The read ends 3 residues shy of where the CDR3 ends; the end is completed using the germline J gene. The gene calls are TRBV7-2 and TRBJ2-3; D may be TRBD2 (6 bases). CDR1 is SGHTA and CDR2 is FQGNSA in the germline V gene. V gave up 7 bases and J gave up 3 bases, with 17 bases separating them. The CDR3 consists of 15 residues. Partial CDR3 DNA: TGTGCCAGCACCCTAGGAGGGGTTTGGACAGATACG. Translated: CASTLGGVWTDT. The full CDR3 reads CASTLGGVWTDTQYF.

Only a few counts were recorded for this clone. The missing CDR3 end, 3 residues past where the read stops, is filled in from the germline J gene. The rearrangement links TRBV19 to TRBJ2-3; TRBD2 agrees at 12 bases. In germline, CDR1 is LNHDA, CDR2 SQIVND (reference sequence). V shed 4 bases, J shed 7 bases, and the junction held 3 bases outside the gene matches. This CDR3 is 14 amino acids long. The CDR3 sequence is CASSTLAGGYTQYF. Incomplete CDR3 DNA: TGTGCCAGTAGTACACTAGCGGGGGGATATACG.

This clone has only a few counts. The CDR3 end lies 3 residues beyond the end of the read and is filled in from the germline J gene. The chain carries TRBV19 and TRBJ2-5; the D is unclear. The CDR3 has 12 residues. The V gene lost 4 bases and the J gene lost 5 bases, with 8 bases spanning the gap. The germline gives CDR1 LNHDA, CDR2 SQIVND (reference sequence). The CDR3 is CASSTYRETQYF. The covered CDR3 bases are TGTGCCAGTAGTACTTACCGGGAGACC.

CDR3 DNA, as far as it was read: TGTGCCAGCAGCCCCAGCCGGGGGAGTGTTGAAAAA. It codes for CASSPSRGSVEK. The CDR3 reads in full as CASSPSRGSVEKLFF. The V call is TRBV5-6, the J call TRBJ1-4; tentatively, D is TRBD1 (5 bases). Sequencing ends 3 residues short of the CDR3 end; the germline J gene provides the rest. V dropped 4 bases and J dropped 7 bases, with 17 bases sitting between them. This CDR3 has 15 residues. CDR1 and CDR2 from the germline V gene are SGHDT and YYEEEE.

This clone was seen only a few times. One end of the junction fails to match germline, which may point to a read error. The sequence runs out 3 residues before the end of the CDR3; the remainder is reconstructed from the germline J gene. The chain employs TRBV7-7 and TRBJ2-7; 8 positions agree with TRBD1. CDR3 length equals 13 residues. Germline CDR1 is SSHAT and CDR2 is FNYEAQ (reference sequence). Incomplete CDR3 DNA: TGTGCTAGCAGCAGAGGACAGGGATACGAG. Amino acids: CASSRGQGYE. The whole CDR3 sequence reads CASSRGQGYEQYF.

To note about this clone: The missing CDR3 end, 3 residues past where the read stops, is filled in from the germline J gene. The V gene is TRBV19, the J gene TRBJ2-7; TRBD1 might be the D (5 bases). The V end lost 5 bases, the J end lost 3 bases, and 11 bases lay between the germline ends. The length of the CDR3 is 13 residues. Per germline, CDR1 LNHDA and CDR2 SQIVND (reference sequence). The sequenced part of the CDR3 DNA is TGTGCCAGTAGTCCACAGACAGTCTACGAG. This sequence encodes CASSPQTVYE. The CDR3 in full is CASSPQTVYEQYF.